A few counts support the clone carrying this T cell receptor beta chain. Its target is not known. Here immunoSEQ multiplex PCR was the method, and the copy in TCRdb shows in-frame clones only, minus some. The table has about 310,000 clones, 70% to 80% seen once. This entry is derived from a study of cytotoxic CD8 clonotypes in ibrutinib-treated CLL. At the level of the study: After a median of 68 months, some 14 patients stayed remitted and around 12 progressed; responses had been partial in some 25 and complete in 2. Response sampling came at median roughly a year of treatment, ranging about 6 to 36 months. Mean productive templates were approximately 240,000; mean productive rearrangements were around 90,000.

Study-wide results and caveats: Clonality rose at ibrutinib response, held steady in sustained remission, and fell toward baseline at progression.

The sequencing used PBMCs, collected before ibrutinib treatment. The receptor comes from a human donor with chronic lymphocytic leukemia.

The CDR3 DNA reads TGTGCCATCAGTGAGTCAGGCAATAGACCCTACGAGCAGTACTTC. The encoded protein is CAISESGNRPYEQYF. The chain carries TRBV10-3 and TRBJ2-7; D not resolved. V gave up 0 bases and J gave up 2 bases, with 11 bases separating them. The germline V gene has CDR1 ENHRY and CDR2 SYGVKD. This CDR3 is built from 15 residues.